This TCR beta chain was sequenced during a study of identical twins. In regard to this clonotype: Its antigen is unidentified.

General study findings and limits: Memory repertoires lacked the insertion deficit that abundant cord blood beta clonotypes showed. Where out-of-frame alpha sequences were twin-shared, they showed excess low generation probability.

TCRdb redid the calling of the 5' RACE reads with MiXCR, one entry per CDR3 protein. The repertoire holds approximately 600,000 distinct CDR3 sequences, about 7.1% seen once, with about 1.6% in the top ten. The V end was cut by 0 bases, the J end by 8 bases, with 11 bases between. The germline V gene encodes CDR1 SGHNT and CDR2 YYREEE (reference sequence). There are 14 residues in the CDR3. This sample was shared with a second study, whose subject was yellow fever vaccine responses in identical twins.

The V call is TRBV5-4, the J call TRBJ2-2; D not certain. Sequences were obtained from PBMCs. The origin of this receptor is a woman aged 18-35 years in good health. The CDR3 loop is CASSLAQEIGELFF. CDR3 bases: TGTGCCAGCAGCTTGGCCCAAGAGATTGGGGAGCTGTTTTTT. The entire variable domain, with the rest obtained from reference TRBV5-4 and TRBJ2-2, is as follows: ETGVTQSPTHLIKTRGQQVTLRCSSQSGHNTVSWYQQALGQGPQFIFQYYREEENGRGNFPPRFSGLQFPNYSSELNVNALELDDSALYLCASSLAQEIGELFFGEGSRLTVL.